This T cell receptor beta chain appears in the sequencing data of a study of Tregs in tolerant kidney transplant recipients. Study-wide results and limits: The small number of patients limits these findings pending further validation. For some patients, primers changed over time, blocking nucleotide-level comparison.

J gave up 7 bases and V 5 bases, and 14 bases lay outside the gene matches. CDR3 size: 15 residues. Germline CDR1 and CDR2: SGHNT and YYREEE (reference sequence). Data came from immunoSEQ multiplex PCR; TCRdb stores just in-frame clones and leaves some out. The table has tens of thousands of clones, 80% to 90% seen once. Comment on this clone: What it binds is not known.

Thawed PBMCs were FACS-sorted into unstimulated CD4+CD25+CD127- regulatory T cells, CD4+CD25- non-regulatory cells, CD4 and CD8 cells. Thawed PBMCs were rested overnight at 37°C with approximately 200 IU/ml IL-2 before regulatory T cell sorting. J is TRBJ1-2 and V is TRBV5-4, with 7 bases lining up with TRBD1. This TCR was recovered from a human donor who received a combined kidney and bone marrow transplant. The sequenced sample was Tregs from blood, obtained before the transplant. The CDR3 protein is CASSSGTEFVVGYTF. DNA of the CDR3: TGTGCCAGCAGTTCCGGGACAGAATTTGTCGTTGGCTACACCTTC.